This passage covers 20 T cell receptor beta chains from one sample sequenced in a study of CD8 T cells in ankylosing spondylitis. Overall study results and limits: Several highly homologous variants formed a TCR beta motif that appeared characteristic of ankylosing spondylitis blood.

TCRdb itself ran the 5' RACE reads through MiXCR, one entry per CDR3 protein. Of 450,000 to 550,000 distinct CDR3 sequences listed, approximately 5% are singletons. These receptors have no known antigen. The material sequenced was blood, either unsorted or a sorted T cell fraction (not recorded which). The source is a male donor with ankylosing spondylitis.

This clonotype showed up many times. V is TRBV7-6 and J is TRBJ1-1, with D perhaps TRBD1 (6 bases). Germline assignment: CDR1 SGHVS and CDR2 FNYEAQ. Trimming took 4 bases from V and 10 from J, leaving 25 bases between them. CDR3 length: 16 amino acids. The CDR3 region is CASSSTTGPGLLRAFF. CDR3 bases: TGTGCCAGCAGCTCAACCACAGGGCCCGGGCTCTTGAGAGCTTTCTTT. The variable domain in full, with the rest retrieved from reference TRBV7-6 and TRBJ1-1, is GAGVSQSPRYKVTKRGQDVALRCDPISGHVSLYWYRQALGQGPEFLTYFNYEAQQDKSGLPNDRFSAERPEGSISTLTIQRTEQRDSAMYRCASSSTTGPGLLRAFFGQGTRLTVV.

This clonotype was observed at least ten times. The J gene is TRBJ1-5, the V gene TRBV6-2 or TRBV6-3; D ambiguous. Trimming cost V 1 base and J 6 bases, with 4 bases left between them. The CDR3 contains 12 residues. Germline assignment: CDR1 MNHEY and CDR2 SVGEGT. DNA of the CDR3: TGTGCCAGCAGTTACTTCGGTCAGCCCCAGCATTTT. Protein sequence: CASSYFGQPQHF.

This clonotype has a count of ten or more. The CDR3 spells CSFLKRLGTEAFF. The DNA of the CDR3 is TGCAGCTTCTTAAAGCGGCTTGGCACTGAAGCTTTCTTT. The V gene is TRBV29-1, the J gene TRBJ1-1; D ambiguous. Germline V gene sequence: CDR1 SQVTM, CDR2 ANQGSEA. This CDR3 is 13 amino acids long. V was cut by 8 bases and J by 4 bases, with 17 bases left in between.

This clonotype was seen at least ten times. V is TRBV20-1 and J is TRBJ1-2; D is unresolved. CDR3 length: 10 amino acids. The V end lost 3 bases, the J end lost 8 bases, and 7 bases lay between the germline ends. Looked up from germline, CDR1 is DFQATT and CDR2 is SNEGSKA (reference sequence). The CDR3 reads CSASYGGYTF. DNA for the CDR3: TGCAGTGCTAGCTATGGAGGCTACACCTTC.

This clonotype has ten or more counts. The chain has TRBV6-5 and TRBJ1-2, with 9 bases fitting TRBD1. With 4 bases clipped from V and 8 bases from J, the junction kept 11 bases outside the gene matches. The V gene's germline CDR1 is MNHEY and CDR2 SVGAGI. The CDR3 totals 15 residues. The CDR3 spells CASSSSGQGSGGYTF. The CDR3 DNA is TGTGCCAGCAGTTCATCGGGACAGGGTTCGGGAGGCTACACCTTC.

This clonotype was recorded many times. This chain uses TRBV20-1 with TRBJ2-7; tentative D call: TRBD1 (6 bases). This CDR3 has 15 amino acids. The germline CDR1 and CDR2 sequences are DFQATT and SNEGSKA (reference sequence). V was cut by 2 bases and J by 5 bases, with 19 bases left in between. Written as DNA, the CDR3 is TGCAGTGCTAGATTACCCCAGGGGAGAGTGGACGAGCAGTACTTC. Translated: CSARLPQGRVDEQYF.

This clonotype showed up many times. The chain links TRBV9 to TRBJ1-1, with a weak D call TRBD1 (6 bases). This CDR3 contains 16 residues. The V gene lost 6 bases and the J gene lost 2 bases, with 20 bases spanning the gap. Germline V lookup: CDR1 SGDLS, CDR2 YYNGEE. CDR3 amino acids: CASISQRGHTNTEAFF. CDR3 bases: TGTGCCAGCATCTCTCAACGGGGACACACAAACACTGAAGCTTTCTTT.

This clonotype was picked up a small number of times. The chain uses TRBV30 and TRBJ2-1; no definite D call. Germline CDR1 GTSNPN, CDR2 SVGIG (reference sequence). The V gene lost 2 bases and the J gene lost 4 bases, with 9 bases spanning the gap. CDR3 size: 13 residues. The CDR3 region has the DNA TGTGCCTGGAGTTCCCACGGTTACAATGAGCAGTTCTTC. Protein product: CAWSSHGYNEQFF.

This clonotype appeared many times. The J gene is TRBJ2-1, the V gene TRBV27; D could derive from TRBD1 or TRBD2 (5 bases each). The CDR3 covers 13 residues. V lost 7 bases, J lost 9 bases, and 16 bases lay in between. The germline V gene encodes CDR1 MNHEY and CDR2 SMNVEV (reference sequence). CDR3 DNA: TGTGCCAGCAACAAAGCCCAGGGACCTGAGCAGTTCTTC. Amino acids: CASNKAQGPEQFF.

This clonotype was observed a handful of times. The chain couples TRBV7-8 to TRBJ2-1; a possible D gene is TRBD2 (5 bases). The CDR3 loop spans 13 amino acids. Looked up from germline, CDR1 is SGHVS and CDR2 is FQNEAQ. Between the trimmed V and J ends, which lost 2 bases and 12 bases, there was a span of 14 bases. The CDR3 loop reads CASSLSRASWQFF. The CDR3 region has the DNA TGTGCCAGCAGCTTAAGTCGGGCTAGCTGGCAGTTCTTC. Looking up the rest from reference TRBV7-8 and TRBJ2-1 gives the full variable domain: GAGVSQSPRYKVAKRGQDVALRCDPISGHVSLFWYQQALGQGPEFLTYFQNEAQLDKSGLPSDRFFAERPEGSVSTLKIQRTQQEDSAVYLCASSLSRASWQFFGPGTRLTVL.

This clonotype was seen at least ten times. The V gene is TRBV5-6, the J gene TRBJ1-6; D unresolved. CDR1 SGHDT and CDR2 YYEEEE come from the germline V gene. V was shortened by 2 bases and J by 0 bases, with 12 bases between the two germline ends. This CDR3 has 17 amino acids. CDR3 region: CASSFMSMNSYNSPLHF. The CDR3 DNA follows: TGTGCCAGCAGCTTCATGTCTATGAACTCCTATAATTCACCCCTCCACTTT.

As to this clonotype: With a much larger clone just one base away, this may be a read error. The genes are TRBV28 and TRBJ2-1; D is possibly TRBD2 (6 bases). V lost 6 bases and J lost 9, with 12 bases in between. From germline, CDR1 is MDHEN and CDR2 SYDVKM. The CDR3 contains 12 residues. DNA of the CDR3: TGTGCCAGCAGCCGGGAGTGGGGTGAGCAGTTCTTC. It translates to CASSREWGEQFF.

As for this clonotype: A single base separates this from a much larger clone, so it may be a read error. The chain couples TRBV6-2 or TRBV6-3 to TRBJ2-2, with D perhaps assigned TRBD1 or TRBD2 (5 bases each). Trimming pared 7 bases from V and 4 bases from J, leaving 19 bases between. The CDR3 contains 16 residues. Germline V gene lookup returns CDR1 MNHEY and CDR2 SVGEGT. The CDR3 loop reads CASNHRGGCRTGELFF. CDR3 nucleotides: TGTGCCAGCAACCATAGGGGCGGGTGCCGCACCGGGGAGCTGTTTTTT.

In this sample, this clonotype turned up many times. The rearrangement links TRBV15 to TRBJ2-1; D is unresolved. V lost 1 base and J 5 bases, leaving 18 bases between the germline ends. CDR1 LNHNV and CDR2 YYDKDF come from the germline V gene (reference sequence). CDR3 length: 17 amino acids. CDR3 DNA sequence: TGTGCCACCAGCAGAGCCGCTACGTTAAGCACAAACAATGAGCAGTTCTTC. It specifies CATSRAATLSTNNEQFF.

The sample holds many counts of this clonotype. The genes are TRBV12-3 or TRBV12-4 and TRBJ1-2; the D gene is possibly TRBD1 (6 bases). CDR3 length: 16 amino acids. Trimming took 5 bases from V and 7 from J, leaving 23 bases between them. CDR3 DNA sequence: TGTGCCAGCAGTCCGAACGCGAGGGACATGAGCACTGGCTACACCTTC. As protein: CASSPNARDMSTGYTF.

Many counts were recorded for this clonotype. This chain uses TRBV20-1 with TRBJ1-1, with a weak D call TRBD1 (5 bases). V was trimmed by 6 bases and J by 6 bases, leaving 14 bases between them. Germline loops: CDR1 DFQATT, CDR2 SNEGSKA (reference sequence). The CDR3 spans 12 residues. The CDR3 here is CSALGRDAEAFF. DNA of the CDR3: TGCAGTGCCCTGGGCCGGGACGCTGAAGCTTTCTTT.

This clonotype came up many times. This rearrangement joins TRBV20-1 to TRBJ2-1, with 8 positions matching TRBD1. The germline CDR1 and CDR2 sequences are DFQATT and SNEGSKA (reference sequence). The CDR3 covers 14 residues. V lost 6 bases to trimming and J lost 0 bases; unmatched junction nucleotides: 4. This CDR3 reads CSAEGQGSYNEQFF. Here the CDR3 DNA reads TGCAGTGCGGAAGGACAGGGCTCCTACAATGAGCAGTTCTTC.

This clonotype was counted at least ten times. The J gene is TRBJ2-2, the V gene TRBV6-4; TRBD2 matches 12 bases. The junction had 5 bases not matched to a gene; V was cut back by 6 bases and J by 6 bases. The CDR3 is 15 amino acids. CDR1 and CDR2 from the germline V gene are MRHNA and SNTAGT. The CDR3 nucleotides are TGTGCCAGCAGCCCGACTAGCGGGAGCGCCGGGGAGCTGTTTTTT. Its translation: CASSPTSGSAGELFF.

At least ten counts were recorded for this clonotype. The chain carries TRBV27 and TRBJ1-2; weak D call: TRBD1 (6 bases). This CDR3 is built from 12 residues. V was pared by 5 bases and J by 10 bases, with 14 bases between. The V gene's germline CDR1 is MNHEY and CDR2 SMNVEV (reference sequence). CDR3 protein: CASSENRVAYTF. The CDR3 DNA reads as TGTGCCAGCAGTGAAAACAGGGTTGCCTACACCTTC.

This clonotype was counted many times. The rearrangement links TRBV27 to TRBJ2-7; 9 bases are shared with TRBD1. Unmatched junction bases numbered 7, after V lost 0 bases and J lost 4 bases. Germline CDR1 and CDR2: MNHEY and SMNVEV (reference sequence). This CDR3 is built from 16 residues. The CDR3 protein is CASSLSGTGSWYEQYF. CDR3 DNA sequence: TGTGCCAGCAGTTTATCGGGGACAGGGTCGTGGTACGAGCAGTACTTC.